This TCR beta chain was captured in a study of T cell repertoires in cytomegalovirus infection (dated by TCRdb to the late 2010s). Regarding the study in general: The HLA type of each donor mattered for the analysis, because public TCR beta signatures pointed to carriage of CMV infection along with the matching HLA type.

General findings and caveats noted by the study authors: In both this cohort and an independent cohort of more than 350 donors, the cumulative frequency of public TCR beta family members distinguished carriers of CMV infection plus the relevant HLA type. In the ex vivo response, HLA-C-restricted CMV-specific TCR beta clonotypes were dominant, and in two of eight donors the single most frequent clonotype came from this HLA-C-restricted group.

At the junction V is shortened by 2 bases and J by 4 bases, with 15 bases in between. From the cysteine through the phenylalanine, the CDR3 covers 16 amino acids. Just CDR3 DNA is preserved here, 48 bases in frame from base 1. CDR1 is given as SGHTA and CDR2 as FQGTGA, both from the germline V gene. With regard to this clonotype: The clone's antigen remains unknown. One base away there is no much larger clone; base qualities are not given.

The instrument was an Illumina HiSeq 1500. The raw public reads went through TCRdb reprocessing: fastp at Q25, MiXCR clone calling, in-frame beta chains kept. Identical CDR3 protein sequences are pooled into one entry, listed with their most common genes and DNA. For this sample the table gives hundreds of thousands of distinct CDR3 sequences, of which roughly 35% were detected only once. Together, the top ten hold about 2.8% of the sample. The receptor chain draws on TRBV7-3 and TRBJ2-1; the D gene could be TRBD1 or TRBD2, each one agreeing over 5 bases. The origin of this receptor is a human donor in good health (CMV status not recorded). Some clones in this sample may be carry-over from other donors' samples. Sequenced material: PBMCs. The bases are TGTGCCAGCAGCTTACTCCGGGACGTTCCGTACAATGAGCAGTTCTTC. This yields the protein CASSLLRDVPYNEQFF.